Reported below is one T cell receptor beta chain. The target antigen is unknown. Trimming shortened V by 3 bases and J by 2 bases, and 7 bases separated the two germline ends. Germline V gives CDR1 MNHEY, CDR2 SMNVEV (reference sequence). CDR3 length: 13 residues. These data belong to a study of cytomegalovirus exposure and HLA in healthy donors. Study-level results: Across donors, sequencing depth was assumed by presence/absence analyses to be roughly uniform. Several of the most significant clusters were apparently associated with common viral pathogens in a later analysis. Associated with cytomegalovirus, according to the listing, were 150 to 200 TCR beta chains. It has been reported that TCR beta sequences accurately predicted the HLA-A and HLA-B alleles of most subjects.

The PCR was carried out with 60 Vbeta primers and 13 Jbeta primers. The protocol was immunoSEQ multiplex PCR, while the TCRdb copy is restricted to in-frame clones and leaves out a portion. Of about 130,000 clones detected, approximately 80% appear once; the ten largest clones hold around 8.9%. Sequenced sample: PBMCs. The sequence was collected from a man aged 25-45 years in good health and CMV-seropositive. The J gene is TRBJ1-2, the V gene TRBV27; no reliable D call. CDR3: CASSFPGNYGYTF. For the CDR3, the DNA is TGTGCCAGCAGTTTCCCGGGGAACTATGGCTACACCTTC.